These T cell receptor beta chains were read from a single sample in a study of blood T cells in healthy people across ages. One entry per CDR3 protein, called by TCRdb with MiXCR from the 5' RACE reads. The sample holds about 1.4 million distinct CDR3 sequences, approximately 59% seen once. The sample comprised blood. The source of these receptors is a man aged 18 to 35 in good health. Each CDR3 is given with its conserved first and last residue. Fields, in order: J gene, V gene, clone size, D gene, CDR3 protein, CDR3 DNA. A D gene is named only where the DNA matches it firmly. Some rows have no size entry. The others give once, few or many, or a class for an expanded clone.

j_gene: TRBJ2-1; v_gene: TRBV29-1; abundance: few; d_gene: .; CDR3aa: CSVPWGASYNEQFF; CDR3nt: TGCAGCGTTCCCTGGGGGGCCTCCTACAATGAGCAGTTCTTC
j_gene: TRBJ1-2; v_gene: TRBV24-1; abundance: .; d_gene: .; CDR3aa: CATSDRDSPLSYGYTF; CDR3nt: TGTGCCACCAGTGATCGCGACAGCCCATTAAGCTATGGCTACACCTTC
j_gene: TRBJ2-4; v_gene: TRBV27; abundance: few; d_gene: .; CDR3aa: CASSLEAGRLNIQYF; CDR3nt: TGTGCCAGCAGTTTAGAGGCAGGCCGGTTAAACATTCAGTACTTC
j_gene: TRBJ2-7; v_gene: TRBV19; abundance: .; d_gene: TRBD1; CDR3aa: CASSIPGQGGYEQYF; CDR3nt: TGTGCCAGTAGTATCCCGGGACAGGGAGGGTACGAGCAGTACTTC
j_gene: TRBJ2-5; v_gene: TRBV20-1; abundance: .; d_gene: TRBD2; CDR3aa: CSARGLVGEQYF; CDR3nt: TGCAGTGCTAGGGGACTAGTTGGTGAGCAGTACTTC
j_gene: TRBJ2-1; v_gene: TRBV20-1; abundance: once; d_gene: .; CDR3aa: CSGSASSYNEQFF; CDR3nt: TGCAGCGGAAGTGCGAGCTCCTACAATGAGCAGTTCTTC
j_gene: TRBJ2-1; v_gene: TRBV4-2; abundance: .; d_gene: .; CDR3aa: CASSLSPDSSYNEQFF; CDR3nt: TGTGCCAGCAGCCTGTCTCCGGACAGCTCCTACAATGAGCAGTTCTTC
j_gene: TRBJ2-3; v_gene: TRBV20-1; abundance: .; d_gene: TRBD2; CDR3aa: CSASSLRLARTDTQYF; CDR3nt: TGCAGTGCTAGTTCTCTTCGACTAGCGAGGACAGATACGCAGTATTTT
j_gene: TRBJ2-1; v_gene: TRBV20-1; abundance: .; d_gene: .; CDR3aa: CSARAAGNEQFF; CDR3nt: TGCAGTGCTAGAGCGGCCGGGAATGAGCAGTTCTTC
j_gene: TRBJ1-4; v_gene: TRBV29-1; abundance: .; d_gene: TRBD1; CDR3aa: CSVTPRGQGEKLFF; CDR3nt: TGCAGCGTTACCCCGAGGGGGCAGGGTGAAAAACTGTTTTTT
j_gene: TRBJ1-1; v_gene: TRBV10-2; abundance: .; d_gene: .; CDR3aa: CASSESVSQGYHTEAFF; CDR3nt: TGCGCCAGCAGTGAGTCGGTATCGCAGGGTTATCACACTGAAGCTTTCTTT
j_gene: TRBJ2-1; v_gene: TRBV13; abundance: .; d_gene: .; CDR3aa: CASSLDQREQFF; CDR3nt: TGTGCCAGCAGCCTAGACCAGCGTGAGCAGTTCTTC
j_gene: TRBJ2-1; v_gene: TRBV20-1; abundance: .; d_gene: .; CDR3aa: CSARDRGPAYNEQFF; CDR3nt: TGCAGTGCTAGAGATCGGGGCCCCGCCTACAATGAGCAGTTCTTC
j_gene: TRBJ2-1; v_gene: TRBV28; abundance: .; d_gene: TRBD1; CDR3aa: CAIRGDRVINEQFF; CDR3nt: TGTGCCATTAGGGGGGACAGGGTCATTAATGAGCAGTTCTTC
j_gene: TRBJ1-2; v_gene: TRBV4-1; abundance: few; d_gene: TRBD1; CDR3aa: CASSQQAGGGKGYTF; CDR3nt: TGCGCCAGCAGCCAACAGGCAGGGGGCGGGAAAGGCTACACCTTC
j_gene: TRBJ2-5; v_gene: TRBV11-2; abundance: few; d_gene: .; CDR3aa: CASSLLGFTYF; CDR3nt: TGTGCCAGCAGCTTACTTGGATTTACGTACTTC
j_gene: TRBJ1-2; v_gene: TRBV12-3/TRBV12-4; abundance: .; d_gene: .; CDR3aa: CASSFREYGYTF; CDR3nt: TGTGCCAGCAGTTTTAGGGAATATGGCTACACCTTC
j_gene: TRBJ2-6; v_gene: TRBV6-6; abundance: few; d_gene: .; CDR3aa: CASSFQVSGANVLTF; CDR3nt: TGTGCCAGCAGTTTTCAAGTCTCTGGGGCCAACGTCCTGACTTTC
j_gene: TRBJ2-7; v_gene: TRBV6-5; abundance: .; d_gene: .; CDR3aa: CASSYSPETYEQYF; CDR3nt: TGTGCCAGCAGTTACTCGCCGGAAACCTACGAGCAGTACTTC
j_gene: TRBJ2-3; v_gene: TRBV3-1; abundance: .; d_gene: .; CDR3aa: CASSQDRAARVTDTQYF; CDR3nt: TGTGCCAGCAGCCAAGATCGGGCTGCCCGGGTCACAGATACGCAGTATTTT
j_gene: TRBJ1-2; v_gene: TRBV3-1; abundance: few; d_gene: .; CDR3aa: CASSQELPYGYTF; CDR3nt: TGTGCCAGCAGCCAAGAGCTCCCCTATGGCTACACCTTC
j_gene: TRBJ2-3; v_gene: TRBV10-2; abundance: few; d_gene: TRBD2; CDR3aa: CASSESLAGGAQYF; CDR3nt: TGCGCCAGCAGTGAGTCATTAGCGGGGGGAGCGCAGTATTTT
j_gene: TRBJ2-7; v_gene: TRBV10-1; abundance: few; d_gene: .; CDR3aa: CASREPGRDNYEQYF; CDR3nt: TGCGCCAGCCGAGAACCGGGCCGGGACAACTACGAGCAGTACTTC
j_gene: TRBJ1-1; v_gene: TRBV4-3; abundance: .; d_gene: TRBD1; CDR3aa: CASSQAAGGATEAFF; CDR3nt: TGCGCCAGCAGCCAAGCGGCAGGGGGGGCCACTGAAGCTTTCTTT
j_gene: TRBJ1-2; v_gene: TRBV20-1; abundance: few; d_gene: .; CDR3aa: CSARVQGINGYTF; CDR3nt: TGCAGTGCTAGAGTTCAGGGTATCAATGGCTACACCTTC
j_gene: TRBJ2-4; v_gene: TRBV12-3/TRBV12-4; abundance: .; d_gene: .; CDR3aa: CASSLGVSWQYF; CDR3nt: TGTGCCAGCAGTTTGGGGGTTTCATGGCAGTACTTC
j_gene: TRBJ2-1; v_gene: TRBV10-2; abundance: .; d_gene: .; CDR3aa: CASSGGPLYNEQFF; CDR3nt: TGCGCCAGCAGTGGAGGGCCTCTCTACAATGAGCAGTTCTTC
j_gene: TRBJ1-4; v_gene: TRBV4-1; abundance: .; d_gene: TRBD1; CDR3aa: CAGSQDLRGQRELFF; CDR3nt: TGCGCCGGCAGCCAAGATTTAAGGGGACAGAGGGAACTGTTTTTT
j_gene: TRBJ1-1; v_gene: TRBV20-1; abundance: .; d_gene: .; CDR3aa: CSARLTRGSTEAFF; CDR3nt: TGCAGTGCTAGACTAACCAGGGGCAGCACTGAAGCTTTCTTT
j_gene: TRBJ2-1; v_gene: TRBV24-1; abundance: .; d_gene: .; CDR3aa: CATSDSGGITYNEQFF; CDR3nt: TGTGCCACCAGTGATTCGGGTGGGATAACCTACAATGAGCAGTTCTTC
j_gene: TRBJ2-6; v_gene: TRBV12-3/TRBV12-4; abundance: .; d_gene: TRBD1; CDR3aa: CASIGDRAGANVLTF; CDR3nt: TGTGCCAGCATCGGTGACAGGGCTGGGGCCAACGTCCTGACTTTC
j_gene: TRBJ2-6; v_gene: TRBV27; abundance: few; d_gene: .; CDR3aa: CASSSQWKGSGANVLTF; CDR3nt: TGTGCCAGCAGTTCCCAATGGAAAGGCTCTGGGGCCAACGTCCTGACTTTC
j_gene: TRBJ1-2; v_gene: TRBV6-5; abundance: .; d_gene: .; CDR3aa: CASSPDRQGYTF; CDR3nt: TGTGCCAGCAGTCCCGACCGGCAGGGCTACACCTTC
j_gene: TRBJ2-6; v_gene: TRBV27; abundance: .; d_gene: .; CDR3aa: CASKWGAYGANVLTF; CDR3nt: TGTGCCAGCAAGTGGGGCGCGTACGGGGCCAACGTCCTGACTTTC
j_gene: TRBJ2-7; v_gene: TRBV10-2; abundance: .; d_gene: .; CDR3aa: CASSDRVDYEQYF; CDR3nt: TGCGCCAGCAGTGACAGGGTGGACTACGAGCAGTACTTC
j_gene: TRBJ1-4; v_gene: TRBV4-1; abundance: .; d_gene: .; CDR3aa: CASSPPGAAKLFF; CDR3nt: TGCGCCAGCAGCCCCCCGGGGGCGGCAAAACTGTTTTTT
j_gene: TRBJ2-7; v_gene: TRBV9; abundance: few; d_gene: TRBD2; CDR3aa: CASSVDPLYSGGNEQYF; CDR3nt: TGTGCCAGCAGCGTAGATCCCCTGTATAGCGGGGGCAACGAGCAGTACTTC
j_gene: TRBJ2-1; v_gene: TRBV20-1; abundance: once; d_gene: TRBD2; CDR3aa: CSARGVASGSYSSDNEQFF; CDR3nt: TGCAGTGCTAGAGGCGTGGCTAGCGGGAGCTACAGCTCCGACAATGAGCAGTTCTTC
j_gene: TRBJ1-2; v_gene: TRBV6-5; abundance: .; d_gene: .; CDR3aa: CASRLYTGTTGRGYTF; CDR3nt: TGTGCCAGCAGATTATACACCGGGACAACAGGGCGAGGCTACACCTTC
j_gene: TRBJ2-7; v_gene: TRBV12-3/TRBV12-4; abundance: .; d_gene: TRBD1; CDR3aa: CASSSDRNPYEQYF; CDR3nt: TGTGCCAGCAGTTCGGACAGGAACCCCTACGAGCAGTACTTC
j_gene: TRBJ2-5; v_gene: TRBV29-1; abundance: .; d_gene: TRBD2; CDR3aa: CSVLAEAETQYF; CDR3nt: TGCAGCGTACTAGCGGAGGCCGAGACCCAGTACTTC
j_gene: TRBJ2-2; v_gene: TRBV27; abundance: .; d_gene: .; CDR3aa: CASSLGSSTGELFF; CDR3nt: TGTGCCAGCAGTTTAGGGTCAAGCACCGGGGAGCTGTTTTTT
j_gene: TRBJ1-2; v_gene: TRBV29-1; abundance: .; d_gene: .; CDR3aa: CSVRTVTNYGYTF; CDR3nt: TGCAGCGTTCGGACAGTTACTAACTATGGCTACACCTTC
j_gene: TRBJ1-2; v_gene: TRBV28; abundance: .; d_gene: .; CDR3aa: CASSPPRANYGYTF; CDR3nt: TGTGCCAGCAGCCCGCCGAGGGCTAACTATGGCTACACCTTC
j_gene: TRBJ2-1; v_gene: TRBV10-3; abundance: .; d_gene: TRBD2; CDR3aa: CAISESTPRTSGSVHNEQFF; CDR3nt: TGTGCCATCAGTGAGTCGACTCCTAGGACTAGCGGGAGCGTCCACAATGAGCAGTTCTTC
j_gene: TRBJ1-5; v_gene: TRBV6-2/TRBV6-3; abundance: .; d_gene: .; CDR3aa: CASSNPNNQPQHF; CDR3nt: TGTGCCAGCAGTAATCCTAATAATCAGCCCCAGCATTTT
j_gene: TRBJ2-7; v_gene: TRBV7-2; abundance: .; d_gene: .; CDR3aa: CACHPYGGPTYEQYF; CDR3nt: TGTGCCTGCCACCCTTATGGGGGGCCGACCTACGAGCAGTACTTC
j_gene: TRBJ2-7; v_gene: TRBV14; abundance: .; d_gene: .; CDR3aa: CASSPGLLVSYEQYF; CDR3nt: TGTGCCAGCAGCCCGGGACTGCTTGTCTCCTACGAGCAGTACTTC
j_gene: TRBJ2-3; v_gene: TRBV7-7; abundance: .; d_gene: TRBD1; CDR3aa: CASSQGQGAGDTQYF; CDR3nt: TGTGCTAGCAGCCAAGGACAGGGGGCCGGAGATACGCAGTATTTT
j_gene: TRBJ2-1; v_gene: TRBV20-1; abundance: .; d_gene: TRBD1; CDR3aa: CSASDRGRPGEQFF; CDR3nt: TGCAGTGCTAGCGACAGGGGGCGGCCGGGGGAGCAGTTCTTC
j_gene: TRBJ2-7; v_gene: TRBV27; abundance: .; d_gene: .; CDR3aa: CASSLDRSLLWNYEQYF; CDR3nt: TGTGCCAGCAGCTTAGATAGGTCTCTACTATGGAACTACGAGCAGTACTTC
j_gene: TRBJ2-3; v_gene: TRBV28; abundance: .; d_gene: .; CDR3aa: CASSFRDTSDTQYF; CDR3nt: TGTGCCAGCAGTTTCCGGGACACCAGTGACACGCAGTATTTT
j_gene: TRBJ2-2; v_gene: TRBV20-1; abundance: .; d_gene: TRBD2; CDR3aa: CSATSPGGNTGELFF; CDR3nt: TGCAGTGCTACCTCCCCGGGGGGAAACACCGGGGAGCTGTTTTTT
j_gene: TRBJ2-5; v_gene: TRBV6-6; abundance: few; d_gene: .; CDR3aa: CASSYSAGQETQYF; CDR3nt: TGTGCCAGCAGTTATTCGGCAGGACAAGAGACCCAGTACTTC
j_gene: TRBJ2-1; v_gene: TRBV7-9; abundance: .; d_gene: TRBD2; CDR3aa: CASSSGLAEYNEQFF; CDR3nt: TGTGCCAGCAGCTCAGGACTAGCGGAATACAATGAGCAGTTCTTC
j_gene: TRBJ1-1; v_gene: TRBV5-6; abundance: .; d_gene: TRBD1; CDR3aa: CASSGTGGVTEAFF; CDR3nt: TGTGCCAGCAGCGGGACAGGGGGAGTCACTGAAGCTTTCTTT
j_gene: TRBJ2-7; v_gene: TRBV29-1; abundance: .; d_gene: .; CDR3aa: CSATGSEQYF; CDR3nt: TGCAGCGCGACAGGTTCCGAGCAGTACTTC
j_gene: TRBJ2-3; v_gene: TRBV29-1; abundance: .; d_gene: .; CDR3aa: CSVGTVYTDTQYF; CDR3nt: TGCAGCGTTGGAACAGTCTACACAGATACGCAGTATTTT
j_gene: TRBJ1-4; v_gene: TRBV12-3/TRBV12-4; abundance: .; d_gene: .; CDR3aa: CASSLSLGDGNEKLFF; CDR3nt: TGTGCCAGCAGTTTAAGTCTGGGGGATGGGAATGAAAAACTGTTTTTT
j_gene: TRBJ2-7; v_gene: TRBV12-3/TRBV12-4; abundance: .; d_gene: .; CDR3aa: CASRRSTGWGAYNEQYF; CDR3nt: TGTGCCAGCAGACGATCGACGGGATGGGGGGCCTACAATGAGCAGTACTTC